The present T cell receptor beta chain was sequenced within a study of blood T cell dynamics during melanoma immunotherapy. The time point is: week 3, after first cycle of checkpoint inhibitor. Every bulk PBMC sample received the same 350 ng of DNA. Data came from immunoSEQ multiplex PCR; TCRdb stores just in-frame clones and leaves some out. The top ten hold roughly 8% of the sample, which has 14,000 to 15,000 clones, around nine tenths seen once. Germline-derived CDR1 and CDR2 are SGHNT and YYREEE (reference sequence). CDR3 length: 13 residues. V lost 2 bases and J 5 bases, leaving 10 bases between the germline ends.

The sample in question was blood, obtained from a patient treated with checkpoint blockade. The TCR was taken from a human donor with melanoma. V gene TRBV5-4 combines with J gene TRBJ2-5, with D unresolved. The CDR3 DNA reads as TGTGCCAGCAGCTTATTCCCCCTGGAGACCCAGTACTTC. It translates to CASSLFPLETQYF.